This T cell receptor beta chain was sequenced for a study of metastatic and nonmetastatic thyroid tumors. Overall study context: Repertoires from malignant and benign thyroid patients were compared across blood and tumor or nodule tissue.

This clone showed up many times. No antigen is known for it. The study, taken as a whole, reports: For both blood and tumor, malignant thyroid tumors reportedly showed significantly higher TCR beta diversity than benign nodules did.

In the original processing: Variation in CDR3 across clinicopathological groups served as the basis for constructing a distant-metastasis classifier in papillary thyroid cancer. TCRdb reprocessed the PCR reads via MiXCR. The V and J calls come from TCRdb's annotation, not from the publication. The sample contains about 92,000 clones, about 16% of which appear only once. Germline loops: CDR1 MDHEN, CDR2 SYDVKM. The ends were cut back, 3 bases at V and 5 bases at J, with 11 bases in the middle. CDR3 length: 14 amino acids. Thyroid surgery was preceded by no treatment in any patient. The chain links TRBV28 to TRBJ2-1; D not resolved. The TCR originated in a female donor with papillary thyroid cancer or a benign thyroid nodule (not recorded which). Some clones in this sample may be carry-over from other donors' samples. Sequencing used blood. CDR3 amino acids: CASSFGRIHNEQFF. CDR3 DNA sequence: TGTGCCAGCAGTTTCGGGCGGATCCACAATGAGCAGTTCTTC. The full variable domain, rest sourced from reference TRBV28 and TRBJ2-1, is DVKVTQSSRYLVKRTGEKVFLECVQDMDHENMFWYRQDPGLGLRLIYFSYDVKMKEKGDIPEGYSVSREKKERFSLILESASTNQTSMYLCASSFGRIHNEQFFGPGTRLTVL.